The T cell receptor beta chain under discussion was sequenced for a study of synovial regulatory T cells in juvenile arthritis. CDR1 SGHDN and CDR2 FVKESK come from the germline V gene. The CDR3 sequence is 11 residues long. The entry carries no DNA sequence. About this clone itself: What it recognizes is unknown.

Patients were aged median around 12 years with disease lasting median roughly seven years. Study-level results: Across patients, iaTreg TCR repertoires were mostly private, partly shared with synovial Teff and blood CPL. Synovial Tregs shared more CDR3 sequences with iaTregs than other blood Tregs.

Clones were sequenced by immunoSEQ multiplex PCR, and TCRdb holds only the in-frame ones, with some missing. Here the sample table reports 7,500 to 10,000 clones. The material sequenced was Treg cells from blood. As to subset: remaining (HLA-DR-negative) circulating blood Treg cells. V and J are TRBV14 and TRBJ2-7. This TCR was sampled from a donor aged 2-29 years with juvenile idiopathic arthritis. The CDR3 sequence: CASSQPGPQYF.